The 22 T cell receptor beta chains below come from one sample, sequenced in a study of T cells in Graves' hyperthyroidism and ophthalmopathy. Amplified regions were TCR beta CDR3 sequences from RNA transcripts. HTBI primers drove first-round RT-PCR of the TCR CDR3. TCRdb called the multiplex PCR reads again in MiXCR, with one record for every CDR3 protein. The table shows approximately 570,000 distinct CDR3 sequences, with just under 20% occurring only once. The sequenced material came from blood. These receptors came from a man in his forties or fifties with Graves' ophthalmopathy.

The CDR3, as DNA: TGTGCCAGCTCACCGGGACAGGGGGCCTACTATGGCTACACCTTC. Residues: CASSPGQGAYYGYTF. The V call is TRBV18, the J call TRBJ1-2; 12 bases line up with TRBD1. The CDR3 contains 15 residues. After removal of 3 bases from V and 3 bases from J, the junction contained 2 bases not matched to a gene. Per the germline V gene, CDR1 is KGHSH and CDR2 is LQKENI. Full variable domain (missing parts from reference TRBV18 and TRBJ1-2): NAGVMQNPRHLVRRRGQEARLRCSPMKGHSHVYWYRQLPEEGLKFMVYLQKENIIDESGMPKERFSAEFPKEGPSILRIQQVVRGDSAAYFCASSPGQGAYYGYTFGSGTRLTVV.

A remark on this clonotype: The junction and the germline gene differ at one end; a read error may be behind it. The gene calls are TRBV11-2 and TRBJ2-5; weak D call: TRBD2 (5 bases). CDR1 and CDR2 (germline): SGHAT, FQNNGV. The CDR3 is 11 residues long. The CDR3 reads CAGSPGETQYF. The CDR3 DNA follows: TGTGCCGGCAGCCCGGGGGAGACCCAGTACTTC. Complete variable domain (other parts from reference TRBV11-2 and TRBJ2-5): EAGVAQSPRYKIIEKRQSVAFWCNPISGHATLYWYQQILGQGPKLLIQFQNNGVVDDSQLPKDRFSAERLKGVDSTLKIQPAKLEDSAVYLCAGSPGETQYFGPGTRLLVL.

This clonotype was found many times. The genes are TRBV27 and TRBJ2-3; 11 nucleotides line up with TRBD2. J was trimmed by 1 base and V by 0 bases; bases with no gene match: 9. The germline V gene encodes CDR1 MNHEY and CDR2 SMNVEV (reference sequence). The CDR3 spans 19 residues. As DNA, the CDR3 is TGTGCCAGCAGTTTATCTAGCGGGAGGGCCTTGAGGGGCACAGATACGCAGTATTTT. Its translation: CASSLSSGRALRGTDTQYF.

The chain employs TRBV13 and TRBJ1-1; D ambiguous. This CDR3 spans 15 amino acids. V was clipped by 4 bases and J by 4 bases, with 16 bases between them. Germline V gives CDR1 PRHDT, CDR2 FYEKMQ (reference sequence). CDR3 sequence (DNA): TGTGCCAGCAGCTACCGAACGGGTGGTCCCACTGAAGCTTTCTTT. Translated: CASSYRTGGPTEAFF.

This clonotype was detected a few times. This CDR3 reads CASSYSIGGFYGYTF. DNA for the CDR3: TGTGCCAGCAGTTACTCGATCGGGGGGTTCTATGGCTACACCTTC. This chain uses TRBV6-5 with TRBJ1-2, with D possibly matching TRBD1 (5 bases). This CDR3 is 15 amino acids long. Germline V gives CDR1 MNHEY, CDR2 SVGAGI. With 0 bases removed from V and 4 bases from J, the gap between germline ends came to 12 bases.

Points on this clonotype: With a much larger clone just one base away, this may be a read error. This chain joins TRBV18 and TRBJ1-3; the D is unclear. CDR3 length equals 16 residues. Germline V gives CDR1 KGHSH, CDR2 LQKENI. This chain's CDR3 is CASPPLDRRSGNTIYF. The DNA for the CDR3 is TGTGCCAGCCCACCACTGGACCGCCGCTCTGGAAACACCATATATTTT.

This clonotype was recorded at least ten times. The gene calls are TRBV7-2 and TRBJ1-5, with D uncertain. The ends were cut back, 5 bases at V and 0 bases at J, with 11 bases in the middle. From germline, CDR1 is SGHTA and CDR2 FQGNSA. There are 15 residues in the CDR3. CDR3 loop: CASSLTPISNQPQHF. CDR3 DNA sequence: TGTGCCAGCAGCCTGACGCCGATTAGCAATCAGCCCCAGCATTTT.

This clonotype was counted between two and nine times. V and J are TRBV7-8 and TRBJ2-6; a weak D match, TRBD1 (6 bases). The CDR3 consists of 18 residues. V gave up 5 bases and J gave up 4 bases, with 21 bases separating them. Looked up from germline, CDR1 is SGHVS and CDR2 is FQNEAQ. The chain's CDR3 is CASSPMIRGFSGANVLTF. For the CDR3, the DNA is TGTGCCAGCAGCCCGATGATCAGGGGTTTCTCGGGGGCCAACGTCCTGACTTTC. The whole variable domain, filled in from reference TRBV7-8 and TRBJ2-6, reads GAGVSQSPRYKVAKRGQDVALRCDPISGHVSLFWYQQALGQGPEFLTYFQNEAQLDKSGLPSDRFFAERPEGSVSTLKIQRTQQEDSAVYLCASSPMIRGFSGANVLTFGAGSRLTVL.

This clonotype has more than one count but fewer than ten. The chain uses TRBV10-3 and TRBJ2-5; D not resolved. The CDR3 extends over 12 amino acids. V was trimmed by 2 bases and J by 13 bases, leaving 14 bases between them. The germline V gene encodes CDR1 ENHRY and CDR2 SYGVKD. The CDR3 loop is CAISEGSINWYF. The DNA for the CDR3 is TGTGCCATCAGTGAGGGTAGCATCAACTGGTACTTC.

This chain joins TRBV30 and TRBJ1-6; D gene unclear. The CDR3 consists of 13 residues. Germline CDR1 GTSNPN, CDR2 SVGIG (reference sequence). V lost 2 bases to trimming and J lost 0 bases, with 2 bases between them. CDR3 in DNA: TGTGCCTGGAGTTCCTCCTATAATTCACCCCTCCACTTT. Its protein is CAWSSSYNSPLHF.

Comment on this clonotype: One junction end disagrees with the germline gene, perhaps due to a read error. This rearrangement joins TRBV28 to TRBJ1-1, with a tentative D call TRBD1 (5 bases). CDR1 and CDR2 from the germline V gene are MDHEN and SYDVKM. CDR3 length: 16 residues. CDR3 coding DNA: TGTGCCAGCAGTTTTTCTGGGGGATCGGGGAACGCTGAAGCTTTCTTT. Translated, it gives CASSFSGGSGNAEAFF.

Ten or more counts support this clonotype. For the CDR3, the DNA is TGCAGTGCTCACCCGGACGGGAGGAGGGAGACCCAGTACTTC. It yields the protein CSAHPDGRRETQYF. V and J are TRBV20-1 and TRBJ2-5; 7 positions agree with TRBD2. The CDR3 loop spans 14 amino acids. Germline V gene sequence: CDR1 DFQATT, CDR2 SNEGSKA (reference sequence). Trimming at V came to 5 bases and at J to 5 bases, leaving 11 bases not matched to a gene.

Note on this clonotype: A junction boundary mismatches the germline segment, possibly from a read error. The CDR3 DNA reads as TGTGCCAACAGTGTAAGGGTAGAAAGGGAGGGCTACACCTTC. Translated: CANSVRVEREGYTF. V and J are TRBV2 and TRBJ1-2; unclear D gene. The CDR3 sequence is 14 residues long. Germline loops: CDR1 SNHLY, CDR2 FYNNEI.

This clonotype has just a few counts. The chain is built from TRBV18 and TRBJ2-3; no definite D call. Germline CDR1 is KGHSH and CDR2 is LQKENI. This CDR3 is 16 amino acids long. Trimming removed 0 bases from V and 1 base from J, with 11 bases in between. The CDR3 loop is CASSPPWPYGTDTQYF. The CDR3 DNA sequence: TGTGCCAGCTCACCACCGTGGCCATATGGCACAGATACGCAGTATTTT.

This clonotype came up many times. The chain links TRBV30 to TRBJ1-2, with 10 bases aligning to TRBD1. CDR1 is GTSNPN and CDR2 is SVGIG in the germline V gene (reference sequence). Losses at the gene ends were 0 bases for V and 9 bases for J; bases not matched to a gene: 7. The length of the CDR3 is 14 residues. CDR3 bases: TGTGCCTGGAGTGTACTGACGACAGGGGGCAGCTACACCTTC. Its translation is CAWSVLTTGGSYTF.

The chain joins TRBV5-1 to TRBJ2-1; no firm D call. Germline V gene lookup returns CDR1 SGHRS and CDR2 YFSETQ. V dropped 4 bases and J dropped 8 bases, with 16 bases sitting between them. The CDR3 has 14 amino acids. The CDR3 region is CASSPSRSADEQFF. The CDR3 bases are TGCGCCAGCAGCCCCTCAAGGTCTGCGGATGAGCAGTTCTTC.

This clonotype was observed many times. The chain links TRBV7-9 to TRBJ2-7; unclear D gene. The CDR3 contains 14 residues. Germline CDR1 is SEHNR and CDR2 is FQNEAQ (reference sequence). The ends were cut back, 5 bases at V and 4 bases at J, with 15 bases in the middle. Here the CDR3 reads CASSPTDAVYEQYF. DNA of the CDR3: TGTGCCAGCAGCCCCACCGACGCCGTTTACGAGCAGTACTTC.

This clonotype was recorded a few times. The chain has TRBV12-3 or TRBV12-4 and TRBJ1-1, with D unclear. Trimming removed 7 bases at V and 2 bases at J, with 14 bases between. The CDR3 is made up of 14 amino acids. CDR3 DNA sequence: TGTGCCAGCAACCTCGTTGGGATTAACACTGAAGCTTTCTTT. Translating gives CASNLVGINTEAFF.

This clonotype was seen repeatedly, ten times or more. The J gene is TRBJ1-5, the V gene TRBV2; D remains unclear. Per germline, CDR1 SNHLY and CDR2 FYNNEI. V was clipped by 8 bases and J by 0 bases, with 8 bases between them. The CDR3 has 13 amino acids. As DNA, the CDR3 is TGTGCCAGCGGACGGTATAGCAATCAGCCCCAGCATTTT. It yields the protein CASGRYSNQPQHF.

This clonotype was recorded at least ten times. The chain combines TRBV6-2 or TRBV6-3 with TRBJ2-7, with 7 nucleotides matching TRBD1. Looked up from germline, CDR1 is MNHEY and CDR2 is SVGEGT. The length of the CDR3 is 15 residues. J was trimmed by 2 bases and V by 5 bases; bases with no gene match: 9. CDR3 DNA sequence: TGTGCCAGCAGTAGAAGGACAGGTCCTACCTACGAGCAGTACTTC. Translated: CASSRRTGPTYEQYF.

CDR3 in amino acids: CASRHHLGREMFNEKLFF. For the CDR3, the DNA is TGTGCCAGCAGACACCACCTCGGACGGGAAATGTTTAATGAAAAACTGTTTTTT. The chain has TRBV6-1 and TRBJ1-4; D gene unclear. Per germline, CDR1 MNHNS and CDR2 SASEGT. V was trimmed by 6 bases and J by 4 bases, leaving 24 bases between them. The CDR3 is made up of 18 amino acids.

In its sample, this clonotype was seen a few times. V is TRBV7-3 and J is TRBJ2-2; weak D call: TRBD2 (5 bases). Trimming took 2 bases from V and 1 from J, leaving 14 bases between them. The germline V gene encodes CDR1 SGHTA and CDR2 FQGTGA. This CDR3 comprises 17 residues. CDR3: CASSLAGGRLNTGELFF. The CDR3 nucleotides read TGTGCCAGCAGCTTAGCCGGCGGGCGCCTGAACACCGGGGAGCTGTTTTTT.